This T cell receptor (beta chain) was found in a study of early T cells in non-severe SARS-CoV-2 infection. MiXCR, run by TCRdb on the 5' RACE reads, gives a single entry per CDR3 protein. Of 25,000 or so distinct CDR3 sequences listed, about 2.7% were seen once; the top ten hold roughly 0.7%. The table lists this clonotype with many counts. Trimming removed 7 bases from V and 7 bases from J; junction bases left unmatched: 15. From germline, CDR1 is SQVTM and CDR2 ANQGSEA. This CDR3 spans 15 amino acids. This sequence joins TRBV29-1 and TRBJ2-4; 8 bases align to TRBD1. Sample: whole blood. The clonotype originates from an adult who was a healthcare worker with PCR-confirmed SARS-CoV-2 infection or an uninfected control (not recorded which). In nucleotides, the CDR3 is TGCAGCGCTCGAAAGTCAACAGGGGGGTCGAACATTCAGTACTTC. Amino acid sequence: CSARKSTGGSNIQYF.